This T cell receptor beta chain appears in the sequencing data of a study of cytomegalovirus exposure and HLA in healthy donors (dated by TCRdb to about 2017). Turning to the overall study: An earlier analysis of roughly 630 of the donors reported roughly 300 Gb of sequence data and around 110 million unique TCR beta sequences from some 180 million T cells. To decide whether each TCR beta V gene segment behaved as functional or pseudogenic, an earlier analysis of approximately 620 of the donors relied on high-throughput TCR beta sequencing. Besides the first cohort of some 670 subjects, a separate validation cohort made up of 120 different subjects was used. Rather than using new phenotypic data, the later analysis identified candidate immune exposures from TCR beta sequences and from how often those sequences occurred across donors. Every discovery cohort repertoire had been produced on one sequencing platform. To predict cytomegalovirus infection status, the study combined high-throughput TCR immunosequencing, statistical association of individual TCRs with disease status, and machine learning. Alongside the repertoire data, information on donor age, sex, ethnicity and CMV serostatus was compiled. A later genetic analysis used genome-wide SNP genotypes for about three fifths of the 666 donors, treating that subset as a discovery cohort. Typing coverage differed by locus: A, B, C, DRB1 and DQB1 were typed in about 620-640 donors, DQA1 in 522, DPA1 in some 570, and DPB1 in approximately 450. The study used immunosequencing to profile the T cell repertoires of approximately 630 subjects and linked those repertoires to cytomegalovirus serostatus. Of the roughly 410 genotyped donors, approximately 81% were placed in the genetic ancestry cluster associated with self-reported Caucasian donors. To study patterns of TCR occurrence, a later analysis re-analyzed previously published TCR beta repertoires from 666 donors and added high-resolution HLA genotyping. Several DR-DQ haplotypes were treated as single units for association and clustering because of strong linkage in the cohort. The study aimed to test whether cataloging public T cell receptors could reveal signatures of past pathogen exposure. Around 320 gigabases of sequencing data and tens of millions of unique TCR sequences were included in an early release covering over 600 HLA-typed donors. Among 398 genotyped donors of the cohort, an average of approximately 220,000 unique TCR beta nucleotide sequences was sequenced per donor, of which about 19% were non-productive. Both class I and class II loci were covered by HLA typing, at four-digit resolution.

The cohort was made up of 666 healthy bone marrow donors. At the time of sampling, all cohort members were nominally healthy, though unrecorded immune exposures were likely present. The donor tested CMV seronegative and was one of the 352 seronegative cohort members. A peripheral blood sample was collected from each donor, and TCR beta sequencing was performed on peripheral blood mononuclear cells. The Qiagen DNeasy Blood Extraction Kit was used to extract genomic DNA from the blood cell samples. What the authors observed across the whole study: A later analysis found that HLA-associated TCR beta chains were more clonally expanded and had lower generation probabilities than equally common non-associated chains. Approximately 16 rarely observed V segments, including chromosome 9 orphons, were excluded from the earlier analysis of approximately 500 of the donors because counts were too low. Some IMGT-functional V segments, including TRBV6-2 and TRBV6-3, could not be told apart with the 87-base-pair reads, so those segments were excluded. In vitro tests confirmed that a few of the cytomegalovirus-associated TCR beta chains recognize cytomegalovirus antigens. Because HLA typing was missing for some donors at each locus, association tests included only the typed subset. The study listed approximately 160 TCR beta chains as associated with cytomegalovirus. When HLA alleles, especially DR and DQ, strongly co-occurred, attributing TCR associations to individual alleles was difficult. The only immune exposure information available for the cohort was CMV serostatus. A later genetic analysis associated a missense DCLRE1C variant with V-gene and J-gene trimming of TCR beta chains, and an independent cohort replicated the association. A later genetic analysis reported fewer N-insertions in productive TCRs among donors in an Asian-associated ancestry cluster than the approximately 700-donor mean. A later analysis found that most CMV-associated TCR beta chains appeared HLA-restricted, with HLA associations seemingly driven largely by CMV exposure. A further reported finding was that TCR beta sequences accurately predicted the HLA-A and HLA-B alleles for most subjects in the first cohort. In both the original and validation cohorts, the classifier was reported to diagnose cytomegalovirus status with high specificity and sensitivity. Most TCR sequences were observed very rarely across donors, whereas some public TCRs were present in many individuals. A later analysis reported that several top co-occurrence clusters appeared linked to parvovirus B19, influenza, CMV and Epstein-Barr virus. In a later analysis, TCR association rates were found to vary across HLA loci, with the most associated TCRs seen for DRB1 alleles and the fewest for HLA-C alleles. According to the authors, the approach could potentially be generalized to other disease states and immunological phenotypes. A later analysis associated about 17,000 TCR beta sequences with specific HLA alleles at a false discovery rate of 0.05. The cohort was sequenced for TCR beta chains only, and without alpha or paired-chain data the features that could be detected were limited. A cluster of highly shared sequence variants was judged likely to represent a technical artifact of the sequencing pipeline. Sequencing depth was assumed to be roughly uniform across donors in the presence/absence analyses, though that assumption may not hold. Linkage disequilibrium might explain the correlated functional status among segregating V segments, but an unknown experimental factor could not be ruled out. Broadly in line with IMGT annotations, most TCR beta V segments showed up in productive rearrangements about 87% or about 30% of the time in an earlier analysis of under 700 of the donors.

The library was prepared using the immunoSEQ multiplex PCR assay. For the multiplex PCR, a mixture combining 60 forward primers for TCR Vbeta segments and 13 reverse primers for TCR Jbeta segments was used. A multiplex PCR assay on genomic DNA amplified the CDR3 region of rearranged TCR beta genes. On the Illumina HiSeq System, the amplified TCR beta libraries were sequenced as 87-base-pair reads. Regarding the original processing steps: A later analysis tallied 80 million to 95 million unique TCR beta chains across the 660 or so repertoires, and about 12 million of those chains were shared by two or more donors. Raw reads were error-corrected and collapsed into unique sequences with a nearest-neighbor algorithm that merged closely related sequences to remove PCR and sequencing errors. CDR3 sequences were aligned to IMGT reference sequences to assign V, D and J gene segments. For a sequence to be retained, a match of at least six nucleotides was required to both a V gene segment and a J gene segment. Rearrangements were classified as productive when the CDR3 lacked stop codons and remained in frame with V and J, and all other rearrangements were classified as non-productive. CDR3 was defined by IMGT convention, running from the second conserved V-encoded cysteine to the conserved J-encoded phenylalanine. Sequences without an unambiguous match to a single V gene segment were excluded from the earlier analysis of 450 to 650 of the donors. In an earlier analysis of a few hundred of the donors, V segments were called functional above 56.7% productive rearrangements and were called segregating when the between-donor standard deviation exceeded 5%. A statistical classification framework was developed to diagnose cytomegalovirus status using the catalog of TCR beta chain sequences. In a later analysis, V and J genes were assigned by comparing TCR nucleotide sequences against IMGT/GENE-DB human TR gene sequences. The TCRdist pipeline was used in a later analysis to assign CDR3 sequences and most-parsimonious VDJ recombination scenarios. In a later analysis, each TCR beta chain was defined by its CDR3 amino acid sequence together with its V-gene family, and reads lacking a unique V-gene family were excluded. A later analysis removed several hundred highly shared, low-generation-probability nucleotide sequences to deal with suspected cross-contamination and a sequencing artifact. For each public chain, a later analysis derived a clonal expansion index from normalized ranks of inferred template counts within each repertoire. A later analysis computed generation probabilities with a VDJ recombination model fitted to out-of-frame rearrangements, and checked the results against IGoR. In a later analysis, hypergeometric tests were used to score TCR-TCR, TCR-HLA and TCR-CMV co-occurrence, with a repertoire-size bias correction applied to TCR pairs. In a later analysis, false discovery rates were estimated by permuting HLA or CMV assignments 20 times. A later analysis grouped co-occurring TCRs with DBSCAN, adding TCRdist sequence similarity when clustering within HLA-allele-positive subsets. Co-occurrence clustering excluded repertoires with fewer than 30,000 or more than 120,000 public chains, plus five with anomalous nucleotide sharing. Drawn from immuneACCESS, this table holds only the in-frame rearrangements with V and J called that TCRdb kept. Clones are partly lost; checked studies trace under half to an unresolved V gene and leave the rest unexplained. Clonal size and the V and J genes are those of that table, whereas D and trimming came from the DNA. The table for this sample lists approximately 100,000 clones; over 65% of them were counted only once. The ten largest clonotypes hold about 3.8% of the sample.

The CDR3, from cysteine to phenylalanine, totals 15 residues. Only the CDR3 portion is preserved as DNA: 45 bases, with reading frame beginning at the first base. According to the germline V gene, CDR1 reads ENHRY and CDR2 reads SYGVKD. Unmatched junction bases come to 7, with V trimmed by 8 bases and J by 2 bases. As for this clone: Its antigen target is currently unknown. No much larger clonotype is one base removed from it; base qualities were not supplied.

The sequencing sample was made of PBMCs. The receptor comes from a man aged 25 to 45 in good health and CMV-seronegative. Recombination connected TRBV10-3 to TRBJ2-3, with TRBD2 identical over 10 junction bases. The DNA sequence follows: TGTGCCATCGGCGGGACTAGCGTAACCACAGATACGCAGTATTTT. Translated, this gives CAIGGTSVTTDTQYF.